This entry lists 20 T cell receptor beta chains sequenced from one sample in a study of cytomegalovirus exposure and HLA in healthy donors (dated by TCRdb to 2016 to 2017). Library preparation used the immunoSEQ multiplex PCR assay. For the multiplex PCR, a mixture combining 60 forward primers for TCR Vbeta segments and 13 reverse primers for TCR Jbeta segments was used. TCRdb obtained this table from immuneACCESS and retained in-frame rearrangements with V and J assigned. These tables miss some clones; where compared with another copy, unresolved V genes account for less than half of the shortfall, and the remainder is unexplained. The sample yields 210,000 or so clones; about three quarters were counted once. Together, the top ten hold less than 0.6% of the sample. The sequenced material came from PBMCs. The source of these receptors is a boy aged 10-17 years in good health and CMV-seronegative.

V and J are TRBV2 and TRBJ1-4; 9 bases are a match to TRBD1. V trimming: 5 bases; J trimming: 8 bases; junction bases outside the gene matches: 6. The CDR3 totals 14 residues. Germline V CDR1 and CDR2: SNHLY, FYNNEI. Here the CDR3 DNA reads TGTGCCAGCAGTACGGGACAGGGTTACGAAAAACTGTTTTTT. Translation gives CASSTGQGYEKLFF.

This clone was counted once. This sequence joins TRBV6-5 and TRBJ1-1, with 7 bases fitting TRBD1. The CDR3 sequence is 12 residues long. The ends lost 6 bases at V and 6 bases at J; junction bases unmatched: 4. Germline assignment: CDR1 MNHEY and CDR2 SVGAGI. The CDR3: CASRTGTAEAFF. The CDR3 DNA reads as TGTGCCAGCAGAACTGGGACAGCTGAAGCTTTCTTT.

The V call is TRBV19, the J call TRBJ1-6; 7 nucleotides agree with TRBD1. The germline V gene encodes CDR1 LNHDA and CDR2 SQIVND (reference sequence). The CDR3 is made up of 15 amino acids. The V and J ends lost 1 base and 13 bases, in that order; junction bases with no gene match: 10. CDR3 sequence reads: CASSIVPGQQNPLHF. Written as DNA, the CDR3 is TGTGCCAGTAGTATAGTCCCGGGACAGCAAAACCCCCTCCACTTT.

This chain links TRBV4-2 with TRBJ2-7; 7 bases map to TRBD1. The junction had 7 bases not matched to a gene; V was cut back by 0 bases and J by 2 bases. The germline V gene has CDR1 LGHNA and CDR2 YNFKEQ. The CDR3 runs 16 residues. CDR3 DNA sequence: TGTGCCAGCAGCCAAGATGGACAGGAAAGCGCCTACGAGCAGTACTTC. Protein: CASSQDGQESAYEQYF.

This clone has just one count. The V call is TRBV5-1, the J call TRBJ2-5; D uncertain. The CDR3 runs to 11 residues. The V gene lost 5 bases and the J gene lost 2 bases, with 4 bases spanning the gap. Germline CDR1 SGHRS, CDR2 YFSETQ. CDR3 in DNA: TGCGCCAGCAGGCGACAAGAGACCCAGTACTTC. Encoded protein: CASRRQETQYF.

Written as DNA, the CDR3 is TGTGCCTCTAGCGGGGCGGGAGATACGCAGTATTTT. Its translation: CASSGAGDTQYF. The chain joins TRBV4-2 to TRBJ2-3, with TRBD2 matching 9 bases. This CDR3 is built from 12 residues. Germline lookup yields CDR1 LGHNA and CDR2 YNFKEQ. V gave up 11 bases and J gave up 5 bases; unmatched junction bases: 5.

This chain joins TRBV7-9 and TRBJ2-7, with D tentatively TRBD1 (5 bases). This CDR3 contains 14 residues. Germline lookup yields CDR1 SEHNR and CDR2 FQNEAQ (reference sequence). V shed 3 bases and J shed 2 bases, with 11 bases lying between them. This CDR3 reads CASSFGASTYEQYF. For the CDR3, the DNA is TGTGCCAGCAGCTTTGGGGCAAGCACCTACGAGCAGTACTTC.

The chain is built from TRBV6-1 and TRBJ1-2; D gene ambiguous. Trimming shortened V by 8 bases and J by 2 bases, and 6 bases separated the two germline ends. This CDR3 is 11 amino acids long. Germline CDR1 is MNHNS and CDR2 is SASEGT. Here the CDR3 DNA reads TGTGCCAGCGGTCTAAACTATGGCTACACCTTC. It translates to CASGLNYGYTF.

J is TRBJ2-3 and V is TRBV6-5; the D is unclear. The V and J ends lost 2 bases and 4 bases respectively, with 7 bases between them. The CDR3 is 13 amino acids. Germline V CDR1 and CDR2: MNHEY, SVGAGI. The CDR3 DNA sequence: TGTGCCAGCAGTTACGGCCTAGCAGATACGCAGTATTTT. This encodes CASSYGLADTQYF.

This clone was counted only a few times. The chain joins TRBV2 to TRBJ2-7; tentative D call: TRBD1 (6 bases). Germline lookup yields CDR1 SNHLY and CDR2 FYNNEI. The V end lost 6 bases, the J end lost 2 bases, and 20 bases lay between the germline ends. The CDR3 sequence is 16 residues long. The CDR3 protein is CASSETWDISAYEQYF. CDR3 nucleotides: TGTGCCAGCAGCGAAACTTGGGACATTTCCGCCTACGAGCAGTACTTC.

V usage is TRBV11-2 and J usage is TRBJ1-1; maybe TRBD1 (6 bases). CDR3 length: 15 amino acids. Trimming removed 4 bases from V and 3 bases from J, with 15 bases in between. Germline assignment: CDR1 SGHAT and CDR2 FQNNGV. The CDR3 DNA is TGTGCCAGCAGCTCGTCGTCACAGGGATACACTGAAGCTTTCTTT. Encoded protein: CASSSSSQGYTEAFF.

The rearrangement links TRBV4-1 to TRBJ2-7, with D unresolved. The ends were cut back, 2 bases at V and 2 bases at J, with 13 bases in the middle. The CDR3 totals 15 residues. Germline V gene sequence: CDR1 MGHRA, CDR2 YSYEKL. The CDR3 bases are TGCGCCAGCAGCCAACCAGAGAGGAATCCCTACGAGCAGTACTTC. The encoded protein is CASSQPERNPYEQYF.

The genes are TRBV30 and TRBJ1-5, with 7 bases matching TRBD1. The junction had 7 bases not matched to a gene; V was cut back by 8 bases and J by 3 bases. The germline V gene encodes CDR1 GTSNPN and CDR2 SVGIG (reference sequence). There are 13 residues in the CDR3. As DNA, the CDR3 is TGTGCCCTTGACAGGGCCAACAATCAGCCCCAGCATTTT. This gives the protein CALDRANNQPQHF.

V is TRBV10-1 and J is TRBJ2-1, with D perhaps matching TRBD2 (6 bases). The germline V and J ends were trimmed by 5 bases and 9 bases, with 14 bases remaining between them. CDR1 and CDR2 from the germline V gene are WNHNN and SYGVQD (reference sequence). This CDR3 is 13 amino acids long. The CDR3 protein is CASSYGGGSEQFF. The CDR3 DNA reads TGCGCCAGCAGTTACGGTGGAGGGAGTGAGCAGTTCTTC.

CDR3 bases: TGTGCCAGCATCGGGAGTGCGGGAAAGTCAGATACGCAGTATTTT. Translating gives CASIGSAGKSDTQYF. The chain combines TRBV25-1 with TRBJ2-3; D is perhaps TRBD2 (6 bases). V lost 7 bases, J lost 4 bases, and 18 bases lay in between. The length of the CDR3 is 15 residues. Germline V CDR1 and CDR2: MGHDK, SYGVNS.

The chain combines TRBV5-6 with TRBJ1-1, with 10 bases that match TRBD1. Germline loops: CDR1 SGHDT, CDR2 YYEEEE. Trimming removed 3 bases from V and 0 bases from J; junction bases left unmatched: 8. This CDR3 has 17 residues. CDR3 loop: CASSWDRGRIVNTEAFF. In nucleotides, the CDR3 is TGTGCCAGCAGCTGGGACAGGGGACGAATAGTGAACACTGAAGCTTTCTTT.

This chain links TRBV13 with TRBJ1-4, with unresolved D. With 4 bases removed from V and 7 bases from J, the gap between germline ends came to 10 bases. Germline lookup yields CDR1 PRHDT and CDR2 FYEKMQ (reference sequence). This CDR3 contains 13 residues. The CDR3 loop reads CASSWRGSEKLFF. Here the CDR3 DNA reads TGTGCCAGCAGCTGGCGGGGTTCTGAAAAACTGTTTTTT.

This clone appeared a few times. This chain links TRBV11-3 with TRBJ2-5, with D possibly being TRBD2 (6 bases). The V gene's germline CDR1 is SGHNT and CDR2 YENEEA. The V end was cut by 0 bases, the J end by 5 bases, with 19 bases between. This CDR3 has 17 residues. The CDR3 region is CASSLESAGLAGETQYF. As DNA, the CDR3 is TGTGCCAGCAGCTTAGAGTCGGCGGGGTTGGCGGGGGAGACCCAGTACTTC.

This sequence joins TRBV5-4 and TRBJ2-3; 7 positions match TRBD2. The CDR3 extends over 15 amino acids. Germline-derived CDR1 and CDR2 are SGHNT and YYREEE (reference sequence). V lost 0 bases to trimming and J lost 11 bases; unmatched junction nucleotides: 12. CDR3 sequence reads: CASSLGGTTQIRQYF. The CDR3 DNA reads TGTGCCAGCAGCTTGGGTGGGACTACACAGATACGGCAGTATTTT.

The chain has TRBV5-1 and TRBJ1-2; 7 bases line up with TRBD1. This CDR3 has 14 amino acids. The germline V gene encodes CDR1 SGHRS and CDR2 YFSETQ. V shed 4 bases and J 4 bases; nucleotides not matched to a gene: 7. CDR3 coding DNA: TGCGCCAGCAGCCCAGACAGGGTTGGCTATGGCTACACCTTC. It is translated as CASSPDRVGYGYTF.